This is a list of T cell receptor beta chains from one sample in a study of shared clonotypes between healthy human individuals. The protocol was immunoSEQ multiplex PCR, while the TCRdb copy is restricted to in-frame clones and leaves out a portion. The sample lists a few million clones, approximately 96% seen once, with around 0.13% in the top ten. The sequenced sample consisted of naive CD4+ T cells sorted from blood. The receptors shown here come from a young man in good health. Both conserved end residues are part of each CDR3. The order of the fields is clone size, D gene, V gene, CDR3 length, J gene, CDR3 protein, CDR3 DNA. D genes are given only for firm matches. Part of the rows lack a size; the others show once, few, many or a class for expanded clones.

clone_size: NA; d_call: TRBD2; v_call: TRBV18; cdr3_length: 16; j_call: TRBJ2-1; cdr3_aa: CASSYTGGGPGNEQFF; cdr3_nt: TGTGCCAGCTCCTATACTGGGGGAGGGCCCGGCAATGAGCAGTTCTTC
clone_size: NA; d_call: TRBD1; v_call: TRBV5-6; cdr3_length: 15; j_call: TRBJ1-1; cdr3_aa: CASRMGQGQLEEAFF; cdr3_nt: TGTGCCAGCAGAATGGGACAGGGGCAGCTAGAAGAAGCTTTCTTT
clone_size: NA; d_call: TRBD2; v_call: TRBV28; cdr3_length: 15; j_call: TRBJ2-5; cdr3_aa: CASRSSGGAGETQYF; cdr3_nt: TGTGCCAGCCGCTCTAGCGGGGGGGCTGGGGAGACCCAGTACTTC
clone_size: NA; d_call: TRBD1; v_call: TRBV27; cdr3_length: 15; j_call: TRBJ2-1; cdr3_aa: CASRRMDRANNEQFF; cdr3_nt: TGTGCCAGCAGACGGATGGACAGGGCAAACAATGAGCAGTTCTTC
clone_size: NA; d_call: TRBD2; v_call: TRBV7-3; cdr3_length: 15; j_call: TRBJ2-3; cdr3_aa: CASSLGVSGGDTQYF; cdr3_nt: TGTGCCAGCAGCTTAGGGGTTAGCGGGGGTGATACGCAGTATTTT
clone_size: NA; d_call: NA; v_call: TRBV7-2; cdr3_length: 13; j_call: TRBJ2-5; cdr3_aa: CASSLGEQETQYF; cdr3_nt: TGTGCCAGCAGCTTAGGGGAGCAAGAGACCCAGTACTTC
clone_size: NA; d_call: NA; v_call: TRBV9; cdr3_length: 14; j_call: TRBJ2-2; cdr3_aa: CASSRVGHTGELFF; cdr3_nt: TGTGCCAGCAGCCGGGTGGGCCACACCGGGGAGCTGTTTTTT
clone_size: NA; d_call: TRBD1; v_call: TRBV11-2; cdr3_length: 15; j_call: TRBJ2-2; cdr3_aa: CASSRDRGSTGELFF; cdr3_nt: TGTGCCAGCAGCCGGGACAGGGGGAGCACCGGGGAGCTGTTTTTT
clone_size: NA; d_call: NA; v_call: TRBV6-7; cdr3_length: 14; j_call: TRBJ2-3; cdr3_aa: CASSSGSGTDTQYF; cdr3_nt: TGTGCCAGCAGTTCTGGGTCGGGCACAGATACGCAGTATTTT
clone_size: NA; d_call: NA; v_call: TRBV6-6; cdr3_length: 12; j_call: TRBJ1-1; cdr3_aa: CASSSRDSEAFF; cdr3_nt: TGTGCCAGCAGTTCTCGGGACTCTGAAGCTTTCTTT
clone_size: NA; d_call: TRBD1; v_call: TRBV28; cdr3_length: 14; j_call: TRBJ1-2; cdr3_aa: CASTSTGGFTGYTF; cdr3_nt: TGTGCCAGCACCTCGACAGGGGGCTTTACCGGCTACACCTTC
clone_size: NA; d_call: NA; v_call: TRBV19; cdr3_length: 15; j_call: TRBJ1-5; cdr3_aa: CASSIAANSNQPQHF; cdr3_nt: TGTGCCAGTAGTATAGCCGCAAATAGCAATCAGCCCCAGCATTTT
clone_size: NA; d_call: NA; v_call: TRBV10-3; cdr3_length: 15; j_call: TRBJ1-4; cdr3_aa: CAISPGGPVNEKLFF; cdr3_nt: TGTGCCATCAGCCCCGGGGGACCGGTGAATGAAAAACTGTTTTTT
clone_size: NA; d_call: NA; v_call: TRBV19; cdr3_length: 17; j_call: TRBJ1-2; cdr3_aa: CASSIERNQASNYGYTF; cdr3_nt: TGTGCCAGTAGTATAGAGCGAAACCAGGCGAGTAACTATGGCTACACCTTC
clone_size: NA; d_call: NA; v_call: TRBV27; cdr3_length: 13; j_call: TRBJ2-5; cdr3_aa: CASSWTAGETQYF; cdr3_nt: TGTGCCAGCAGCTGGACTGCCGGGGAGACCCAGTACTTC
clone_size: NA; d_call: NA; v_call: TRBV5-1; cdr3_length: 14; j_call: TRBJ1-1; cdr3_aa: CASSSGTKNTEAFF; cdr3_nt: TGCGCCAGCAGCTCCGGGACAAAGAACACTGAAGCTTTCTTT
clone_size: NA; d_call: NA; v_call: TRBV9; cdr3_length: 14; j_call: TRBJ2-3; cdr3_aa: CASSPSRSTDTQYF; cdr3_nt: TGTGCCAGCAGCCCGAGCCGGAGCACAGATACGCAGTATTTT
clone_size: NA; d_call: NA; v_call: TRBV7-2; cdr3_length: 15; j_call: TRBJ1-4; cdr3_aa: CASSSQTGTNEKLFF; cdr3_nt: TGTGCCAGCAGTTCCCAGACAGGCACTAATGAAAAACTGTTTTTT
clone_size: few; d_call: NA; v_call: TRBV13; cdr3_length: 14; j_call: TRBJ2-1; cdr3_aa: CASSFLGGGNEQFF; cdr3_nt: TGTGCCAGCAGCTTCCTCGGGGGTGGGAATGAGCAGTTCTTC
clone_size: NA; d_call: NA; v_call: TRBV7-3; cdr3_length: 15; j_call: TRBJ1-1; cdr3_aa: CASSSTGGINTEAFF; cdr3_nt: TGTGCCAGCAGCTCCACCGGAGGGATCAACACTGAAGCTTTCTTT
clone_size: NA; d_call: TRBD2; v_call: TRBV6-1; cdr3_length: 17; j_call: TRBJ2-3; cdr3_aa: CASSEIGGATLTDTQYF; cdr3_nt: TGTGCCAGCAGTGAAATCGGGGGGGCGACCCTCACAGATACGCAGTATTTT
clone_size: NA; d_call: TRBD2; v_call: TRBV5-1; cdr3_length: 15; j_call: TRBJ2-1; cdr3_aa: CASSRTSGMDNEQFF; cdr3_nt: TGCGCCAGCAGCCGGACTAGCGGGATGGACAATGAGCAGTTCTTC
clone_size: NA; d_call: TRBD1; v_call: TRBV28; cdr3_length: 15; j_call: TRBJ2-7; cdr3_aa: CASSSGTVGSYEQYF; cdr3_nt: TGTGCCAGCAGCTCCGGGACAGTAGGCTCCTACGAGCAGTACTTC
clone_size: NA; d_call: TRBD1; v_call: TRBV11-2; cdr3_length: 16; j_call: TRBJ1-5; cdr3_aa: CASSPGQGSSNQPQHF; cdr3_nt: TGTGCCAGCAGCCCAGGACAGGGCAGTAGCAATCAGCCCCAGCATTTT
clone_size: NA; d_call: NA; v_call: TRBV18; cdr3_length: 13; j_call: TRBJ2-5; cdr3_aa: CASSPYTQETQYF; cdr3_nt: TGTGCCAGCTCACCCTATACTCAAGAGACCCAGTACTTC
clone_size: NA; d_call: TRBD1; v_call: TRBV7-8; cdr3_length: 17; j_call: TRBJ2-6; cdr3_aa: CASTLDRGLSGANVLTF; cdr3_nt: TGTGCCAGCACCCTGGACAGGGGACTCTCTGGGGCCAACGTCCTGACTTTC
clone_size: NA; d_call: TRBD1; v_call: TRBV6-6; cdr3_length: 13; j_call: TRBJ1-4; cdr3_aa: CATEGQGGEKLFF; cdr3_nt: TGTGCCACCGAAGGACAGGGAGGTGAAAAACTGTTTTTT
clone_size: NA; d_call: NA; v_call: TRBV5-5; cdr3_length: 13; j_call: TRBJ1-5; cdr3_aa: CASSLSGNQPQHF; cdr3_nt: TGTGCCAGCAGCTTGTCAGGGAATCAGCCCCAGCATTTT
clone_size: NA; d_call: TRBD2; v_call: TRBV6-5; cdr3_length: 16; j_call: TRBJ2-1; cdr3_aa: CASSYSAGKRVNEQFF; cdr3_nt: TGTGCCAGCAGTTACTCAGCGGGGAAGCGGGTCAATGAGCAGTTCTTC
clone_size: once; d_call: NA; v_call: TRBV6-5; cdr3_length: 14; j_call: TRBJ1-1; cdr3_aa: CASRSPEMNTEAFF; cdr3_nt: TGTGCCAGCAGGTCACCAGAGATGAACACTGAAGCTTTCTTT
clone_size: NA; d_call: TRBD2; v_call: TRBV5-1; cdr3_length: 16; j_call: TRBJ2-2; cdr3_aa: CASSPPLAGVTGELFF; cdr3_nt: TGCGCCAGCAGCCCCCCACTAGCGGGGGTTACCGGGGAGCTGTTTTTT
clone_size: NA; d_call: TRBD1; v_call: TRBV19; cdr3_length: 15; j_call: TRBJ1-2; cdr3_aa: CASIRGTGNFYGYTF; cdr3_nt: TGTGCCAGTATTCGGGGGACAGGGAACTTCTATGGCTACACCTTC
clone_size: NA; d_call: NA; v_call: TRBV29-1; cdr3_length: 13; j_call: TRBJ2-2; cdr3_aa: CSVRGENTGELFF; cdr3_nt: TGCAGCGTTCGCGGGGAAAACACCGGGGAGCTGTTTTTT
clone_size: NA; d_call: TRBD2; v_call: TRBV2; cdr3_length: 17; j_call: TRBJ2-7; cdr3_aa: CASRPTLAGDTWAEQYF; cdr3_nt: TGTGCCAGCAGGCCCACTCTAGCGGGAGACACTTGGGCTGAGCAGTACTTC
clone_size: NA; d_call: NA; v_call: TRBV21-1; cdr3_length: 16; j_call: TRBJ1-2; cdr3_aa: CASSLTGTGANYGYTF; cdr3_nt: TGTGCCAGCAGCTTAACGGGGACGGGAGCTAACTATGGCTACACCTTC
clone_size: once; d_call: NA; v_call: TRBV4-1; cdr3_length: 16; j_call: TRBJ2-6; cdr3_aa: CASSQVWFSGANVLTF; cdr3_nt: TGCGCCAGCAGCCAAGTTTGGTTTTCTGGGGCCAACGTCCTGACTTTC
clone_size: NA; d_call: NA; v_call: TRBV5-6; cdr3_length: 14; j_call: TRBJ2-7; cdr3_aa: CASSLRGFSYEQYF; cdr3_nt: TGTGCCAGCAGCTTGAGGGGGTTCTCCTACGAGCAGTACTTC
clone_size: NA; d_call: TRBD1; v_call: TRBV30; cdr3_length: 14; j_call: TRBJ1-3; cdr3_aa: CAGGQGGLGNTIYF; cdr3_nt: TGTGCCGGTGGACAGGGAGGTTTAGGAAACACCATATATTTT
clone_size: NA; d_call: TRBD1; v_call: TRBV6-5; cdr3_length: 14; j_call: TRBJ2-7; cdr3_aa: CASSERSGGNEQYF; cdr3_nt: TGTGCCAGCAGTGAAAGGTCAGGGGGCAACGAGCAGTACTTC
clone_size: NA; d_call: NA; v_call: TRBV5-1; cdr3_length: 14; j_call: TRBJ2-7; cdr3_aa: CASSFSGDNYEQYF; cdr3_nt: TGCGCCAGCAGCTTTAGTGGGGACAACTACGAGCAGTACTTC